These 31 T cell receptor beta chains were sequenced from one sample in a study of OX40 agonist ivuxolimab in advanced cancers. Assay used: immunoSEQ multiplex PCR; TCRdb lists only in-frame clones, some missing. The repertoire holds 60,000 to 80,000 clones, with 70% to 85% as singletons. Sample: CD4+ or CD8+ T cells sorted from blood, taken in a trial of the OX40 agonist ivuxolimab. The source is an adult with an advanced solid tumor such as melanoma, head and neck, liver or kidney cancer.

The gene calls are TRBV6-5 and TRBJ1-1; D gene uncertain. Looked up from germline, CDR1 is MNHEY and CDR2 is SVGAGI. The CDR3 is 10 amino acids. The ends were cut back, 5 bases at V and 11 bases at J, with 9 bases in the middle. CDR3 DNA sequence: TGTGCCAGCAGTATAGAGAGGGCTTTCTTT. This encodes CASSIERAFF.

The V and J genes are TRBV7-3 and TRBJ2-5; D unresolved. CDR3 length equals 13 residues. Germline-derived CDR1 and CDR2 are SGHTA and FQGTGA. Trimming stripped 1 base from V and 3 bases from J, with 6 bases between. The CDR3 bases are TGTGCCAGCAGCTTAAATCTGGAAGAGACCCAGTACTTC. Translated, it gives CASSLNLEETQYF.

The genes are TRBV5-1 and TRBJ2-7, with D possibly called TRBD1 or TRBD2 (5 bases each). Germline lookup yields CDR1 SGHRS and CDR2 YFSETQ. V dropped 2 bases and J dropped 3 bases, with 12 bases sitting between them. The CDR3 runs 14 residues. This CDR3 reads CASSFLGELYEQYF. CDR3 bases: TGCGCCAGCAGCTTTCTAGGGGAGCTCTACGAGCAGTACTTC.

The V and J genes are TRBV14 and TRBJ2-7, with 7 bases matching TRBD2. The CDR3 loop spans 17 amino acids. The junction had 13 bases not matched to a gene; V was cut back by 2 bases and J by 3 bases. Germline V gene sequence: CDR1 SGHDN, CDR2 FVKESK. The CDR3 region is CASSQSLGLVTIYEQYF. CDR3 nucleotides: TGTGCCAGCAGCCAATCTCTCGGACTAGTCACTATCTACGAGCAGTACTTC. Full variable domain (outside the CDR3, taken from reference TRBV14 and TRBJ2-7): EAGVTQFPSHSVIEKGQTVTLRCDPISGHDNLYWYRRVMGKEIKFLLHFVKESKQDESGMPNNRFLAERTGGTYSTLKVQPAELEDSGVYFCASSQSLGLVTIYEQYFGPGTRLTVT.

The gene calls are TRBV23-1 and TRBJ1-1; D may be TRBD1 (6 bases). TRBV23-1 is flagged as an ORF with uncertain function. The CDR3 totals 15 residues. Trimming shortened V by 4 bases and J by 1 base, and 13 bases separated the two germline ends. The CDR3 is CASSRGGDGNTEAFF. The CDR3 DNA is TGCGCCAGCAGTCGAGGGGGTGACGGGAACACTGAAGCTTTCTTT.

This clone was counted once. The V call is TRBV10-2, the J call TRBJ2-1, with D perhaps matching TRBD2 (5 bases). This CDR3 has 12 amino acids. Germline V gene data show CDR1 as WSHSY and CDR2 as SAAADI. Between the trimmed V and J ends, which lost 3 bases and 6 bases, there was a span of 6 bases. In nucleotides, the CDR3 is TGCGCCAGCAGTGACGGGATCAATGAGCAGTTCTTC. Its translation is CASSDGINEQFF.

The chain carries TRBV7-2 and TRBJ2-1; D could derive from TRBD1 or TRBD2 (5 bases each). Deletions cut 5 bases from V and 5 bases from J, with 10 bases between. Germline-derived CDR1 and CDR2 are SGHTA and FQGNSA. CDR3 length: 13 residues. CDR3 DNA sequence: TGTGCCAGCAGCCGGGACGGGGACAATGAGCAGTTCTTC. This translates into CASSRDGDNEQFF.

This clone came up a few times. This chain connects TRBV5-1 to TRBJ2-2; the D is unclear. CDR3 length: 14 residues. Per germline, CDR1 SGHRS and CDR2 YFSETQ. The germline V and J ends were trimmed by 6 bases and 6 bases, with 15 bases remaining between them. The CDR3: CASNLGRAAGELFF. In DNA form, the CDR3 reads TGCGCCAGCAATTTAGGTCGGGCCGCCGGGGAGCTGTTTTTT.

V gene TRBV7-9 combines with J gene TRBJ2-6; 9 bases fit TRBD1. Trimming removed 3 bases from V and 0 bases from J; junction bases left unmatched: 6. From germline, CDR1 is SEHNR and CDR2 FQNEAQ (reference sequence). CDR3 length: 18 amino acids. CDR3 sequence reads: CASSLRTGEFSGANVLTF. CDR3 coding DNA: TGTGCCAGCAGCTTGAGGACAGGGGAGTTCTCTGGGGCCAACGTCCTGACTTTC.

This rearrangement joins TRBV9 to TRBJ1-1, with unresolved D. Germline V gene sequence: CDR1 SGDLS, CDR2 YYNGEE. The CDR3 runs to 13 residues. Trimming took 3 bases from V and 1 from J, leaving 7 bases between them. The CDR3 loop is CASSARGNTEAFF. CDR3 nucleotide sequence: TGTGCCAGCAGCGCTAGAGGGAACACTGAAGCTTTCTTT.

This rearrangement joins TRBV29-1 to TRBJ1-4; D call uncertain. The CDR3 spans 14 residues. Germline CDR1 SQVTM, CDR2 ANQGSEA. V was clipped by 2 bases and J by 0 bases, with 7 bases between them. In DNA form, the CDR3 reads TGCAGCGTTGAAACTCGTGCAACTAATGAAAAACTGTTTTTT. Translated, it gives CSVETRATNEKLFF. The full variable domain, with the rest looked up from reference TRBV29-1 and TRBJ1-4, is SAVISQKPSRDICQRGTSLTIQCQVDSQVTMMFWYRQQPGQSLTLIATANQGSEATYESGFVIDKFPISRPNLTFSTLTVSNMSPEDSSIYLCSVETRATNEKLFFGSGTQLSVL.

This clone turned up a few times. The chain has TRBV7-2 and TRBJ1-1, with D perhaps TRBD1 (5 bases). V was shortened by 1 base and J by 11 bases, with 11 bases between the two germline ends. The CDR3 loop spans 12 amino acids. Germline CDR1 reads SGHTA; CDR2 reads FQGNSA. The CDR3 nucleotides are TGTGCCAGCAGCTTAGGTGGGGGGTACGCTTTCTTT. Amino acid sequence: CASSLGGGYAFF.

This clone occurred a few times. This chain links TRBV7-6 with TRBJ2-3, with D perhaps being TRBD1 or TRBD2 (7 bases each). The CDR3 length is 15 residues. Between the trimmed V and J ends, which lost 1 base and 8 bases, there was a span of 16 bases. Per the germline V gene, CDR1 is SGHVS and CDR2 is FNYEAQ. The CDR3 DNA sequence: TGTGCCAGCAGCTTAGGGCAGGGGGGGCAAGGTACGCAGTATTTT. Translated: CASSLGQGGQGTQYF. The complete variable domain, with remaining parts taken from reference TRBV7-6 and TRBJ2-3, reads GAGVSQSPRYKVTKRGQDVALRCDPISGHVSLYWYRQALGQGPEFLTYFNYEAQQDKSGLPNDRFSAERPEGSISTLTIQRTEQRDSAMYRCASSLGQGGQGTQYFGPGTRLTVL.

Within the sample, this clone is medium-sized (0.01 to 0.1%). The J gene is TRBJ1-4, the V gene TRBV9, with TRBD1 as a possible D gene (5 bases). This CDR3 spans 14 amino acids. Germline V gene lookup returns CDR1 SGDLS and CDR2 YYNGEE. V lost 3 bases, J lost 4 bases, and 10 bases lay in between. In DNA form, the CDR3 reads TGTGCCAGCAGCGGAAACGGGGGTAATGAAAAACTGTTTTTT. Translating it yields CASSGNGGNEKLFF.

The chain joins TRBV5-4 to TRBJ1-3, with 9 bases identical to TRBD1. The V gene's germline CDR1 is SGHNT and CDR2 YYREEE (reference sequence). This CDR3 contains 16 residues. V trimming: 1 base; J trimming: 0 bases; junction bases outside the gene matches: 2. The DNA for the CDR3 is TGTGCCAGCAGCTTGTGGGACAGGGCCTCTGGAAACACCATATATTTT. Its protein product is CASSLWDRASGNTIYF.

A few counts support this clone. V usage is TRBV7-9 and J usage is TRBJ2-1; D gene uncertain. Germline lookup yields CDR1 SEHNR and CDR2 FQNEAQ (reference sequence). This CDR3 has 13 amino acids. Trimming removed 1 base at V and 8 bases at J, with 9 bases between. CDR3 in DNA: TGTGCCAGCAGCTTAGAATGGTCGTATGAGCAGTTCTTC. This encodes CASSLEWSYEQFF.

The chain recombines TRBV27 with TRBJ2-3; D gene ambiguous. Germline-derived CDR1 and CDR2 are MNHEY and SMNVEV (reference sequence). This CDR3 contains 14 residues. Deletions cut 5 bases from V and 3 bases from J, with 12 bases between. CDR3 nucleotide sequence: TGTGCCAGCAGTCCACTGGACGGGACAGATACGCAGTATTTT. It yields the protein CASSPLDGTDTQYF.

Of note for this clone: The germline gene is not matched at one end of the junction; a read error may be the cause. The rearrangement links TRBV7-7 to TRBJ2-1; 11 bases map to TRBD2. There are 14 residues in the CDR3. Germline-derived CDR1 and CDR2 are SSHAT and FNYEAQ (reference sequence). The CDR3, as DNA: TGTGCTAGCAGCGTAGCGGGAGGGGACAATGAGCAGTTCTTC. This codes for CASSVAGGDNEQFF.

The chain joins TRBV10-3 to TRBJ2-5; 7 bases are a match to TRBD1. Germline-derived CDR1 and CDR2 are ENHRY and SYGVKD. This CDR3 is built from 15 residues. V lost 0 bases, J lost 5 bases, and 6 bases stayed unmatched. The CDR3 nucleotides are TGTGCCATCAGTGAGTCACAGGGGCTAGGCGAGACCCAGTACTTC. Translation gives CAISESQGLGETQYF.

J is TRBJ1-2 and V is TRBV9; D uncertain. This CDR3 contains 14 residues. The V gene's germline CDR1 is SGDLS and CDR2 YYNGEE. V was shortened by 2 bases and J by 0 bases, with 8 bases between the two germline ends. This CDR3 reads CASSVQASNYGYTF. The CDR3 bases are TGTGCCAGCAGCGTGCAGGCTTCTAACTATGGCTACACCTTC.

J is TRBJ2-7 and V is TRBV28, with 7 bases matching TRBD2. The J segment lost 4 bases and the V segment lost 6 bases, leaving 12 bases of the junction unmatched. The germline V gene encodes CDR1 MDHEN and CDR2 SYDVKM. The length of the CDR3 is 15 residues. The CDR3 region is CASSPQTGGSYEQYF. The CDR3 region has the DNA TGTGCCAGCAGCCCTCAAACCGGGGGGAGTTACGAGCAGTACTTC.

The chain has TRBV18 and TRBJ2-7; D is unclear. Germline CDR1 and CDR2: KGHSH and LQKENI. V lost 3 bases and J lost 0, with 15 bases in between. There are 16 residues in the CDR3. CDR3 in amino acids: CASSPFNGPPSYEQYF. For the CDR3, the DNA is TGTGCCAGCTCACCCTTTAATGGACCGCCCTCCTACGAGCAGTACTTC.

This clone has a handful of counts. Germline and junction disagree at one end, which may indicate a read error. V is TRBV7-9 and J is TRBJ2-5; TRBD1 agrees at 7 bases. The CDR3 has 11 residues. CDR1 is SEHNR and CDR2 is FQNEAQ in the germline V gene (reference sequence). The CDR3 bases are TGTGCCAGCAGCATGGGGACAGACACAGACTTC. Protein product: CASSMGTDTDF. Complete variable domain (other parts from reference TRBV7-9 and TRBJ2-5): DTGVSQNPRHKITKRGQNVTFRCDPISEHNRLYWYRQTLGQGPEFLTYFQNEAQLEKSRLLSDRFSAERPKGSFSTLEIQRTEQGDSAMYLCASSMGTDTDFGPGTRLLVL.

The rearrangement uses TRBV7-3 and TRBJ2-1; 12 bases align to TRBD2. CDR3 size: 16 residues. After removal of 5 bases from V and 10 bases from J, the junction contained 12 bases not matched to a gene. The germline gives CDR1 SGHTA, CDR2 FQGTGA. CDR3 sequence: CASSLNPLAGGGEQFF. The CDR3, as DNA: TGTGCCAGCAGCCTAAACCCTCTAGCGGGAGGGGGCGAGCAGTTCTTC.

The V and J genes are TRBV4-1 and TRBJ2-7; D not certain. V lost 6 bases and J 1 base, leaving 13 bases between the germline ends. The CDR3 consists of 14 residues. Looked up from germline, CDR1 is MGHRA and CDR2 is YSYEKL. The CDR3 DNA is TGCGCCAGCAGACCGGCCCTGGGGTCCTACGAGCAGTACTTC. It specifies CASRPALGSYEQYF.

This CDR3 reads CASSQRVGAGANVLTF. The CDR3 bases are TGTGCCAGCAGCCAAAGGGTGGGGGCTGGGGCCAACGTCCTGACTTTC. The chain combines TRBV5-8 with TRBJ2-6; the D call may be TRBD1 or TRBD2 (5 bases each). V was pared by 4 bases and J by 2 bases, with 13 bases between. The CDR3 is 16 residues long. Germline assignment: CDR1 SGHTS and CDR2 YDEGEE.

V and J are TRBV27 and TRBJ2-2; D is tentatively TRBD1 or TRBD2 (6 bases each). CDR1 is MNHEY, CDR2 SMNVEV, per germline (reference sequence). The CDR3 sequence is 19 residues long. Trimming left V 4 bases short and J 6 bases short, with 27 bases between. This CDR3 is CASSSKNVRGIGGPGELFF. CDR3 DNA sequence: TGTGCCAGCAGTTCCAAAAATGTCCGGGGAATTGGGGGGCCCGGGGAGCTGTTTTTT.

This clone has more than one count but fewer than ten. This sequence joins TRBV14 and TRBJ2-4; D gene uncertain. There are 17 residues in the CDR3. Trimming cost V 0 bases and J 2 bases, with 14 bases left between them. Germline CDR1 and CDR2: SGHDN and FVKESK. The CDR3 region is CASSQDSMAGTKNIQYF. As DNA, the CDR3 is TGTGCCAGCAGCCAAGACTCCATGGCAGGAACCAAAAACATTCAGTACTTC.

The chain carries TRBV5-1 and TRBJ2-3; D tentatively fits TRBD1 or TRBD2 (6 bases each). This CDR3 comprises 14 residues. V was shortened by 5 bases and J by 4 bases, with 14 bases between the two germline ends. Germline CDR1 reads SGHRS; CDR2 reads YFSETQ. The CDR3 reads CASSESGAPDTQYF. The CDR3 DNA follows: TGCGCCAGCAGTGAGTCGGGGGCCCCAGATACGCAGTATTTT.

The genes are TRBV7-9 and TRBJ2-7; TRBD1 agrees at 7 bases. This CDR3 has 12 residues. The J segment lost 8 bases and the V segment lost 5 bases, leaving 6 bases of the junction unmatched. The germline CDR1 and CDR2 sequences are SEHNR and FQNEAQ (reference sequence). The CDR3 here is CASSIGQDKQYF. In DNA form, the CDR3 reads TGTGCCAGCAGCATCGGACAGGACAAGCAGTACTTC. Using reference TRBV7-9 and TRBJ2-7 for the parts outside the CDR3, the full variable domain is DTGVSQNPRHKITKRGQNVTFRCDPISEHNRLYWYRQTLGQGPEFLTYFQNEAQLEKSRLLSDRFSAERPKGSFSTLEIQRTEQGDSAMYLCASSIGQDKQYFGPGTRLTVT.

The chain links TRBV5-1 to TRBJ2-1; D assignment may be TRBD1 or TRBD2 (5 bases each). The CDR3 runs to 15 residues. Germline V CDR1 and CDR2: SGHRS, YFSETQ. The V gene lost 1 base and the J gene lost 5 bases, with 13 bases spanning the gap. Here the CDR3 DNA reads TGCGCCAGCAGCTTGACCGGGACGTACGACAATGAGCAGTTCTTC. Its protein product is CASSLTGTYDNEQFF. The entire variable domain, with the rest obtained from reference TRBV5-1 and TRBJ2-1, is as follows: KAGVTQTPRYLIKTRGQQVTLSCSPISGHRSVSWYQQTPGQGLQFLFEYFSETQRNKGNFPGRFSGRQFSNSRSEMNVSTLELGDSALYLCASSLTGTYDNEQFFGPGTRLTVL.